These T cell receptor beta chains were read from a single sample in a study of blood T cells in healthy people across ages. One entry per CDR3 protein results from TCRdb running MiXCR on the 5' RACE reads. Among some 900,000 distinct CDR3 sequences, approximately 49% were seen once, and the ten largest hold around an eighth. The material sequenced was blood. Receptors originate from a man aged 25 to 45 in good health. Each CDR3 is given with its conserved first and last residue. The order of the fields is V gene, D gene, clone size, J gene, CDR3 protein, CDR3 DNA. A D gene is named only where the DNA matches it firmly. Clone size, where shown, is once, few, many, or a class for clones that have expanded.

v_gene: TRBV3-1
d_gene: .
abundance: few
j_gene: TRBJ2-3
CDR3aa: CASSPGPKRTSTDTQYF
CDR3nt: TGTGCCAGCAGCCCGGGGCCTAAAAGGACTAGCACAGATACGCAGTATTTT

v_gene: TRBV27
d_gene: TRBD2
abundance: few
j_gene: TRBJ2-1
CDR3aa: CASSLALAVNEQFF
CDR3nt: TGTGCCAGCAGTTTAGCACTAGCGGTCAATGAGCAGTTCTTC

v_gene: TRBV6-5
d_gene: .
abundance: .
j_gene: TRBJ1-5
CDR3aa: CASSYSYTDSNQPQHF
CDR3nt: TGTGCCAGCAGTTACTCCTACACCGATAGCAATCAGCCCCAGCATTTT

v_gene: TRBV9
d_gene: TRBD2
abundance: .
j_gene: TRBJ2-1
CDR3aa: CASSGPSGGPYNEQFF
CDR3nt: TGTGCCAGCAGCGGTCCTAGCGGGGGGCCATACAATGAGCAGTTCTTC

v_gene: TRBV20-1
d_gene: .
abundance: few
j_gene: TRBJ2-5
CDR3aa: CSAARYQETQYF
CDR3nt: TGCAGTGCCGCGCGGTACCAAGAGACCCAGTACTTC

v_gene: TRBV29-1
d_gene: .
abundance: .
j_gene: TRBJ2-3
CDR3aa: CSSGGPTSHTQYF
CDR3nt: TGCAGCTCCGGAGGTCCCACCTCCCATACGCAGTATTTT

v_gene: TRBV2
d_gene: .
abundance: .
j_gene: TRBJ2-7
CDR3aa: CASFRRLLSYEQYF
CDR3nt: TGTGCCAGCTTCAGAAGGCTACTCTCCTACGAGCAGTACTTC

v_gene: TRBV27
d_gene: .
abundance: .
j_gene: TRBJ2-3
CDR3aa: CASSPRTNPSPTDTQYF
CDR3nt: TGTGCCAGCAGTCCAAGGACTAACCCTTCACCGACAGATACGCAGTATTTT

v_gene: TRBV6-2/TRBV6-3
d_gene: TRBD2
abundance: many
j_gene: TRBJ2-3
CDR3aa: CASSYPTRLAGRDTQYF
CDR3nt: TGTGCCAGCAGTTACCCGACTCGGCTAGCGGGGAGAGATACGCAGTATTTT

v_gene: TRBV4-1
d_gene: .
abundance: few
j_gene: TRBJ2-1
CDR3aa: CASSQFILPRQRHNEQFF
CDR3nt: TGCGCCAGCAGCCAATTTATCCTCCCACGGCAGCGCCACAATGAGCAGTTCTTC

v_gene: TRBV12-3/TRBV12-4
d_gene: .
abundance: .
j_gene: TRBJ1-2
CDR3aa: CASRLGGVGERGYTF
CDR3nt: TGTGCCAGCAGGTTGGGAGGGGTGGGCGAACGTGGCTACACCTTC

v_gene: TRBV4-1
d_gene: .
abundance: .
j_gene: TRBJ2-5
CDR3aa: CASSQIKTRGETQYF
CDR3nt: TGCGCCAGCAGCCAGATCAAGACTAGAGGTGAGACCCAGTACTTC

v_gene: TRBV6-2/TRBV6-3
d_gene: .
abundance: .
j_gene: TRBJ2-3
CDR3aa: CASSYSAVDTQYF
CDR3nt: TGTGCCAGCAGTTACTCGGCGGTTGATACGCAGTATTTT

v_gene: TRBV4-1
d_gene: .
abundance: .
j_gene: TRBJ1-3
CDR3aa: CASSQTKSSGNTIYF
CDR3nt: TGCGCCAGCAGCCAAACGAAATCCTCTGGAAACACCATATATTTT

v_gene: TRBV18
d_gene: .
abundance: .
j_gene: TRBJ2-3
CDR3aa: CASSPPNGADTQYF
CDR3nt: TGTGCCAGCTCACCACCCAATGGAGCAGATACGCAGTATTTT

v_gene: TRBV6-2/TRBV6-3
d_gene: .
abundance: .
j_gene: TRBJ1-2
CDR3aa: CASRWDGLRNYGYTF
CDR3nt: TGTGCCAGCAGATGGGACGGACTTCGCAACTATGGCTACACCTTC

v_gene: TRBV12-3/TRBV12-4
d_gene: .
abundance: many
j_gene: TRBJ2-7
CDR3aa: CASSLALMAGYEQYF
CDR3nt: TGTGCCAGCAGTTTAGCGCTAATGGCAGGATACGAGCAGTACTTC

v_gene: TRBV20-1
d_gene: .
abundance: few
j_gene: TRBJ1-1
CDR3aa: CSAQDNMNTEAFF
CDR3nt: TGCAGTGCTCAGGACAACATGAACACTGAAGCTTTCTTT

v_gene: TRBV5-1
d_gene: .
abundance: few
j_gene: TRBJ2-7
CDR3aa: CASSLEVGVTYEQYF
CDR3nt: TGCGCCAGCAGCTTGGAGGTCGGGGTTACCTACGAGCAGTACTTC

v_gene: TRBV5-1
d_gene: .
abundance: many
j_gene: TRBJ1-2
CDR3aa: CASRNRTDYGYTF
CDR3nt: TGCGCCAGCAGGAACAGGACGGACTATGGCTACACCTTC

v_gene: TRBV20-1
d_gene: .
abundance: .
j_gene: TRBJ2-7
CDR3aa: CSASLRGGVYEQYF
CDR3nt: TGCAGTGCGAGCCTACGGGGCGGAGTCTACGAGCAGTACTTC

v_gene: TRBV5-6
d_gene: .
abundance: .
j_gene: TRBJ1-6
CDR3aa: CASSLRIYNSPLHF
CDR3nt: TGTGCCAGCAGCTTGAGGATATATAATTCACCCCTCCACTTT

v_gene: TRBV7-8
d_gene: TRBD1
abundance: .
j_gene: TRBJ1-6
CDR3aa: CASSYGQGHSPLHF
CDR3nt: TGTGCCAGCAGCTACGGACAGGGACATTCACCCCTCCACTTT

v_gene: TRBV12-3/TRBV12-4
d_gene: .
abundance: .
j_gene: TRBJ2-7
CDR3aa: CASSLGQIPEQYF
CDR3nt: TGTGCCAGCAGTCTTGGACAGATCCCTGAGCAGTACTTC

v_gene: TRBV12-3/TRBV12-4
d_gene: .
abundance: .
j_gene: TRBJ2-5
CDR3aa: CASSLSTGSQETQYF
CDR3nt: TGTGCCAGCAGTTTAAGTACGGGTTCACAAGAGACCCAGTACTTC

v_gene: TRBV27
d_gene: TRBD2
abundance: .
j_gene: TRBJ2-7
CDR3aa: CASSFGTSGTNEQYF
CDR3nt: TGTGCCAGCAGTTTTGGGACTAGCGGGACAAACGAGCAGTACTTC

v_gene: TRBV6-2/TRBV6-3
d_gene: TRBD1
abundance: once
j_gene: TRBJ1-2
CDR3aa: CASSPTAGTAYGYTF
CDR3nt: TGTGCCAGCAGTCCGACCGCCGGGACAGCCTATGGCTACACCTTC

v_gene: TRBV5-1
d_gene: .
abundance: once
j_gene: TRBJ1-4
CDR3aa: CASSPTGWRDEKLFF
CDR3nt: TGCGCCAGCAGCCCGACAGGTTGGAGGGATGAAAAACTGTTTTTT

v_gene: TRBV7-2
d_gene: .
abundance: .
j_gene: TRBJ2-7
CDR3aa: CASSPRGGVRRYEQYF
CDR3nt: TGTGCCAGCAGCCCCAGAGGGGGGGTTCGTAGATACGAGCAGTACTTC

v_gene: TRBV6-2/TRBV6-3
d_gene: .
abundance: .
j_gene: TRBJ2-5
CDR3aa: CASSLSLAGAWETQYF
CDR3nt: TGTGCCAGCAGTCTAAGCCTCGCGGGGGCTTGGGAGACCCAGTACTTC

v_gene: TRBV7-2
d_gene: .
abundance: few
j_gene: TRBJ1-2
CDR3aa: CASSAYRDGNYGYTF
CDR3nt: TGTGCCAGCAGCGCCTATCGGGACGGTAACTATGGCTACACCTTC

v_gene: TRBV29-1
d_gene: .
abundance: .
j_gene: TRBJ2-7
CDR3aa: CSVEGRTYEQYF
CDR3nt: TGCAGCGTTGAGGGGCGAACCTACGAGCAGTACTTC

v_gene: TRBV6-5
d_gene: .
abundance: once
j_gene: TRBJ2-6
CDR3aa: CASRPPGAGANVLTF
CDR3nt: TGTGCCAGCAGGCCTCCGGGGGCTGGGGCCAACGTCCTGACTTTC

v_gene: TRBV10-3
d_gene: .
abundance: many
j_gene: TRBJ1-1
CDR3aa: CAQGRYEEAFF
CDR3nt: TGTGCCCAAGGTCGTTATGAGGAAGCTTTCTTT

v_gene: TRBV30
d_gene: .
abundance: .
j_gene: TRBJ2-1
CDR3aa: CAWSPGVGNEQFF
CDR3nt: TGTGCCTGGTCACCAGGGGTCGGCAATGAGCAGTTCTTC

v_gene: TRBV3-1
d_gene: .
abundance: .
j_gene: TRBJ1-2
CDR3aa: CASQGTAGYDYTF
CDR3nt: TGTGCCAGCCAAGGCACGGCGGGGTATGACTACACCTTC

v_gene: TRBV4-3
d_gene: .
abundance: few
j_gene: TRBJ1-1
CDR3aa: CASSQPDGPTEAFF
CDR3nt: TGCGCCAGCAGCCAACCGGACGGCCCGACTGAAGCTTTCTTT

v_gene: TRBV5-1
d_gene: .
abundance: .
j_gene: TRBJ2-7
CDR3aa: CASSLNSPTNEQYF
CDR3nt: TGCGCCAGCAGCTTGAACAGCCCTACAAACGAGCAGTACTTC

v_gene: TRBV9
d_gene: .
abundance: .
j_gene: TRBJ2-1
CDR3aa: CASSVESGFVDEQFF
CDR3nt: TGTGCCAGCAGCGTAGAATCCGGTTTCGTGGATGAGCAGTTCTTC

v_gene: TRBV7-2
d_gene: .
abundance: few
j_gene: TRBJ2-7
CDR3aa: CASSPPRLGSYEQYF
CDR3nt: TGTGCCAGCAGCCCGCCCCGCCTAGGATCCTACGAGCAGTACTTC